Here is one T cell receptor beta chain with its context. V was pared by 2 bases and J by 6 bases, with 9 bases of the junction left unmatched. The germline V gene has CDR1 MNHEY and CDR2 SVGAGI. This CDR3 has 15 amino acids. Assay: immunoSEQ multiplex PCR; the TCRdb copy retains only in-frame clones and omits some. The sample records around 80,000 clones, under 95% being singletons. This sample was taken from a study of T cell changes during pregnancy in multiple sclerosis. The chain recombines TRBV6-5 with TRBJ1-2, with 7 positions matching TRBD1. The source is a female donor with multiple sclerosis, enrolled in a pregnancy study. Sequencing was performed on peripheral blood, taken before pregnancy. The CDR3 region is CASSYNHRDSNGYTF. CDR3 bases: TGTGCCAGCAGTTACAACCACCGGGACAGTAATGGCTACACCTTC.